This T cell receptor (beta chain) was recorded in a study of shared clonotypes between healthy human individuals. This table comes from immunoSEQ multiplex PCR, and its TCRdb copy is limited to in-frame clones, with some not included. The sample has 2 million to 3 million clones, more than 85% seen once; the top ten hold more than 0.35%. The CDR3 runs to 14 residues. Germline V gene sequence: CDR1 SNHLY, CDR2 FYNNEI. V lost 5 bases, J lost 0 bases, and 8 bases lay in between. The TCR was taken from a man younger than 35 in good health. Some clones in this sample may be carry-over from other donors' samples. V and J are TRBV2 and TRBJ1-3, with D tentatively TRBD1 (6 bases). Input material: naive CD4+ T cells from PBMCs. Noted subset: CD45RA+ positively selected. CDR3 coding DNA: TGTGCCAGCAGTCAGGACAGCTCTGGAAACACCATATATTTT. Protein sequence: CASSQDSSGNTIYF.